The clone carrying this T cell receptor (beta chain) appeared a single time. The length of the CDR3 is 17 residues. Germline V gene lookup returns CDR1 LNHDA and CDR2 SQIVND (reference sequence). Trimming cost V 10 bases and J 0 bases; bases outside gene matches: 16. Authors' analysis steps: Quantification of nucleated cells was approximated via reference gene primer amplification. Here immunoSEQ multiplex PCR was the method, and the copy in TCRdb shows in-frame clones only, minus some. V and J calls plus clone size are reproduced from that table; the DNA served to infer D and trimming. The profile shows around 200,000 clones, 65% to 85% of them singletons. The sample belongs to a study of blood T cell repertoires in COVID-19. Study-level information: Acute and convalescent COVID-19 samples came from the United States, Italy and Spain.

The receptor comes from a woman under 40 with COVID-19, enrolled during active disease. The sequencing input was peripheral blood. The genes are TRBV19 and TRBJ1-2, with 8 nucleotides matching TRBD1. CDR3 sequence (DNA): TGTGCCACCAGGGTCTCCGGTCAGGGGGCCCCTAACTATGGCTACACCTTC. It codes for CATRVSGQGAPNYGYTF.